This TCR beta chain was obtained from a study of CD8 T cells in Susac syndrome. RNA in amounts of roughly 0.5 to 1 ug was reverse transcribed with random hexamers. It was immunoSEQ multiplex PCR that amplified TCR beta CDR3 across 54 Vbeta and 13 Jbeta. TCRdb re-called the immunoSEQ multiplex PCR reads through MiXCR, storing one row per CDR3 protein. The profile shows about 120,000 distinct CDR3 sequences, less than 95% of them singletons. It was healthy donors who served as the controls, matched for age and sex. What was sequenced was CD4+ T cells from PBMCs. The sequence came from a human donor in good health.

The chain's CDR3 is CASSEDSGQRRYF. The CDR3 region has the DNA TGTGCCAGCAGTGAGGATTCGGGACAGAGGAGATATTTT. The rearrangement joins TRBV6-1 to TRBJ1-3; 7 nucleotides line up with TRBD1. The CDR3 runs 13 residues. Trimming took 3 bases from V and 15 from J; bases not matched to a gene: 11. The germline gives CDR1 MNHNS, CDR2 SASEGT.